Here is one T cell receptor beta chain with its context. What it recognizes is unknown. Every individual TCR cDNA molecule carried its own unique molecular identifier, which allowed correction of PCR and sequencing errors. TCRdb reprocessed the 5' RACE reads with MiXCR, giving one entry per CDR3 protein. The sample shows approximately 27,000 distinct CDR3 sequences, 6% of them seen only once. Documented time point: blood at routine non-recurrence follow-up after resection. From tumor, nontumor lung or frozen PBMC, whole RNA was taken unsorted for sequencing. These data belong to a study of spatial heterogeneity in lung cancer. For the study at large: Sequencing covered available follow-up PBMC samples collected a median of approximately two years after resection. For the average unique TCR and UMI combination, more than 8.5 occurrences appeared in raw reads.

Regarding the study as a whole: In blood, ubiquitous expanded tumor TCRs appeared more at resection than follow-up.

Germline lookup yields CDR1 KGHSH and CDR2 LQKENI. V was shortened by 1 base and J by 3 bases, with 12 bases between the two germline ends. The CDR3 length is 16 residues. This clonotype was sampled from a male donor with early-stage non-small cell lung cancer. The specimen comprised PBMCs, sampled at follow-up. The V gene is TRBV18, the J gene TRBJ2-2; unclear D gene. CDR3 nucleotide sequence: TGTGCCAGCTCACCACATCCGAGAGTCGACACCGGGGAGCTGTTTTTT. Its translation is CASSPHPRVDTGELFF.